What follows are 25 T cell receptor beta chains derived from one specimen sequenced in a study of shared clonotypes between healthy human individuals. Repertoires were generated with immunoSEQ multiplex PCR, while TCRdb's copy carries only in-frame clones and drops some. This table holds 2 million to 2.5 million clones, nearly 97% found once. The sequencing sample was made of naive CD4+ T cells sorted from blood. Subset noted: CD45RA+ positively selected. The receptors here all came from a man aged 18 to 30 in good health.

The V call is TRBV10-3, the J call TRBJ1-2, with D perhaps TRBD1 (6 bases). Germline V gene lookup returns CDR1 ENHRY and CDR2 SYGVKD. The V end was cut by 3 bases, the J end by 8 bases, with 22 bases between. This CDR3 is 16 amino acids long. The CDR3 sequence is CAISDLTGGQNGGYTF. In DNA, the CDR3 is TGTGCCATCAGTGATCTTACCGGGGGCCAGAATGGCGGCTACACCTTC.

The rearrangement joins TRBV2 to TRBJ1-5; D is undetermined. The CDR3 has 16 residues. Trimming took off 4 bases at V and 4 bases at J, with 17 bases between the two ends. CDR1 and CDR2 from the germline V gene are SNHLY and FYNNEI. CDR3 sequence: CASSGSVTLVNQPQHF. The CDR3, as DNA: TGTGCCAGCAGTGGGTCCGTTACACTGGTTAATCAGCCCCAGCATTTT.

The chain is built from TRBV28 and TRBJ2-2; 10 positions agree with TRBD2. The CDR3 is made up of 17 amino acids. Trimming at V came to 3 bases and at J to 1 base, leaving 5 bases not matched to a gene. The germline gives CDR1 MDHEN, CDR2 SYDVKM. This CDR3 reads CASSFPPSGRNTGELFF. CDR3 coding DNA: TGTGCCAGCAGTTTTCCTCCTAGCGGGAGGAACACCGGGGAGCTGTTTTTT.

The V call is TRBV29-1, the J call TRBJ2-5, with no clear D. The CDR3 is made up of 13 amino acids. The V end lost 4 bases, the J end lost 5 bases, and 14 bases lay between the germline ends. The germline V gene has CDR1 SQVTM and CDR2 ANQGSEA. The CDR3 DNA sequence: TGCAGCGTTGGCCTACGACTGGTGGAGACCCAGTACTTC. This encodes CSVGLRLVETQYF.

The genes are TRBV19 and TRBJ2-7, with 7 nucleotides matching TRBD1. The CDR3 runs 16 residues. Germline CDR1 reads LNHDA; CDR2 reads SQIVND (reference sequence). Trimming removed 4 bases from V and 2 bases from J; junction bases left unmatched: 11. The CDR3 DNA follows: TGTGCCAGTAGTAAGGATCCCGGGACAGCCCCCTACGAGCAGTACTTC. Its protein is CASSKDPGTAPYEQYF.

CDR3 coding DNA: TGTGCCAGCAGCTTAACTGGGGGAGAGAGGTTCAATGAGCAGTTCTTC. This sequence encodes CASSLTGGERFNEQFF. V gene TRBV11-2 combines with J gene TRBJ2-1; D may be TRBD1 or TRBD2 (5 bases each). The V gene's germline CDR1 is SGHAT and CDR2 FQNNGV. The V end lost 2 bases, the J end lost 6 bases, and 17 bases lay between the germline ends. The CDR3 loop spans 16 amino acids. The full variable domain, in which reference TRBV11-2 and TRBJ2-1 provide the parts outside the CDR3, is EAGVAQSPRYKIIEKRQSVAFWCNPISGHATLYWYQQILGQGPKLLIQFQNNGVVDDSQLPKDRFSAERLKGVDSTLKIQPAKLEDSAVYLCASSLTGGERFNEQFFGPGTRLTVL.

The rearrangement uses TRBV6-5 and TRBJ2-3; tentative D call: TRBD2 (5 bases). This CDR3 spans 13 amino acids. Germline V lookup: CDR1 MNHEY, CDR2 SVGAGI. V was clipped by 2 bases and J by 4 bases, with 7 bases between them. The DNA for the CDR3 is TGTGCCAGCAGTTACAAACTAGCAGATACGCAGTATTTT. It codes for CASSYKLADTQYF.

The V and J genes are TRBV29-1 and TRBJ2-1; 10 nucleotides agree with TRBD2. Unmatched junction bases numbered 18, after V lost 4 bases and J lost 0 bases. The CDR3 extends over 20 amino acids. Germline V gene lookup returns CDR1 SQVTM and CDR2 ANQGSEA. CDR3 coding DNA: TGCAGCGTTGGGGCTAGCGGGAGTGGATGGAGACCAAGCTCCTACAATGAGCAGTTCTTC. Translation: CSVGASGSGWRPSSYNEQFF.

The chain is built from TRBV28 and TRBJ2-5; 7 nucleotides match TRBD2. CDR1 and CDR2 (germline): MDHEN, SYDVKM. The CDR3 sequence is 18 residues long. The junction had 15 bases not matched to a gene; V was cut back by 2 bases and J by 3 bases. This CDR3 is CASSLTVGAWGREETQYF. CDR3 nucleotides: TGTGCCAGCAGTTTAACGGTTGGTGCGTGGGGGAGGGAAGAGACCCAGTACTTC.

A note on this clone: An end of the junction differs from the germline gene, which may be a read error. The same CDR3 is also encoded by other DNA sequences in this sample. The chain joins TRBV7-9 to TRBJ1-1; D gene ambiguous. Per the germline V gene, CDR1 is SEHNR and CDR2 is FQNEAQ (reference sequence). The CDR3 has 13 amino acids. The CDR3 DNA reads as TGCGCCAGCAGTCGTCTAAAGGACACTGAAGCTTTCTTT. Protein product: CASSRLKDTEAFF. Together with reference TRBV7-9 and TRBJ1-1, the CDR3 gives the full variable domain: DTGVSQNPRHKITKRGQNVTFRCDPISEHNRLYWYRQTLGQGPEFLTYFQNEAQLEKSRLLSDRFSAERPKGSFSTLEIQRTEQGDSAMYLCASSRLKDTEAFFGQGTRLTVV.

This chain uses TRBV27 with TRBJ1-1; TRBD1 is a possible D gene (5 bases). Germline CDR1 is MNHEY and CDR2 is SMNVEV (reference sequence). Trimming left V 7 bases short and J 4 bases short, with 22 bases between. This CDR3 has 16 amino acids. The CDR3 here is CASNQGNGQGRTEAFF. The CDR3 nucleotides read TGTGCCAGCAACCAAGGAAATGGGCAGGGTCGCACTGAAGCTTTCTTT.

This chain links TRBV6-6 with TRBJ2-7; D gene unclear. The V gene lost 5 bases and the J gene lost 3 bases, with 20 bases spanning the gap. This CDR3 is 16 amino acids long. Germline CDR1 and CDR2: MNHNY and SVGAGI (reference sequence). The CDR3 DNA is TGTGCCAGCAGTACAACCCCAGGAGTAGGTGGCTACGAGCAGTACTTC. This sequence encodes CASSTTPGVGGYEQYF.

The chain recombines TRBV28 with TRBJ1-5; 7 bases fit TRBD1. The V gene end was trimmed by 5 bases and the J gene end by 6 bases; junction bases not matched to a gene: 16. The CDR3 has 17 residues. CDR1 and CDR2 from the germline V gene are MDHEN and SYDVKM. The CDR3 sequence: CASSPGSAGTERQPQHF. The CDR3 DNA reads TGTGCCAGCAGTCCAGGATCCGCCGGGACAGAGCGTCAGCCCCAGCATTTT.

The chain links TRBV6-5 to TRBJ2-7; 11 nucleotides align to TRBD2. Trimming cost V 5 bases and J 5 bases; bases outside gene matches: 8. This CDR3 is built from 15 residues. CDR1 MNHEY and CDR2 SVGAGI come from the germline V gene. The CDR3 bases are TGTGCCAGCAGTCCCACTAGCGGGAGTGGGGACGAGCAGTACTTC. Protein sequence: CASSPTSGSGDEQYF.

The chain combines TRBV10-3 with TRBJ2-5; 7 nucleotides align to TRBD1. The CDR3 covers 14 residues. V was clipped by 2 bases and J by 7 bases; unmatched bases: 7. CDR1 is ENHRY, CDR2 SYGVKD, per germline. CDR3 bases: TGTGCCATCAGTGAGACACAGGGGCAGGGGACCCAGTACTTC. This codes for CAISETQGQGTQYF.

The chain combines TRBV9 with TRBJ2-3; perhaps TRBD2 as D (6 bases). CDR3 length: 15 residues. CDR1 is SGDLS, CDR2 YYNGEE, per germline. V lost 0 bases and J 4 bases, leaving 12 bases between the germline ends. The CDR3 nucleotides are TGTGCCAGCAGCGTAGGCGTAGGAGGGCCAGATACGCAGTATTTT. Translation: CASSVGVGGPDTQYF.

This chain joins TRBV30 and TRBJ2-3, with 14 bases that match TRBD2. Germline V CDR1 and CDR2: GTSNPN, SVGIG (reference sequence). V trimming: 3 bases; J trimming: 2 bases; junction bases outside the gene matches: 7. There are 17 residues in the CDR3. The CDR3 region is CAWSPPGLAGVTDTQYF. The CDR3 nucleotides read TGTGCCTGGAGCCCGCCGGGACTAGCGGGAGTCACAGATACGCAGTATTTT.

The V and J genes are TRBV5-6 and TRBJ2-3, with TRBD1 identical over 7 bases. V was pared by 0 bases and J by 7 bases, with 5 bases of the junction left unmatched. CDR1 SGHDT and CDR2 YYEEEE come from the germline V gene. This CDR3 has 14 residues. The CDR3: CASSLGTGWYTQYF. The CDR3 DNA sequence: TGTGCCAGCAGCTTGGGGACAGGATGGTATACGCAGTATTTT. Based on the CDR3 plus reference TRBV5-6 and TRBJ2-3, the full variable domain is DAGVTQSPTHLIKTRGQQVTLRCSPKSGHDTVSWYQQALGQGPQFIFQYYEEEERQRGNFPDRFSGHQFPNYSSELNVNALLLGDSALYLCASSLGTGWYTQYFGPGTRLTVL.

The V call is TRBV6-1, the J call TRBJ2-7, with 11 bases that match TRBD1. With 3 bases clipped from V and 2 bases from J, the junction kept 6 bases outside the gene matches. The CDR3 runs 16 residues. The germline CDR1 and CDR2 sequences are MNHNS and SASEGT. The CDR3 DNA is TGTGCCAGCAGTGACTTCCCGGGACAGGGGGCCTACGAGCAGTACTTC. This gives the protein CASSDFPGQGAYEQYF.

The V and J genes are TRBV29-1 and TRBJ2-7; D perhaps matches TRBD1 (5 bases). The CDR3 is 12 amino acids. Germline assignment: CDR1 SQVTM and CDR2 ANQGSEA. V was clipped by 5 bases and J by 0 bases, with 8 bases between them. As DNA, the CDR3 is TGCAGCGTTAAGGGGTCCTCCTACGAGCAGTACTTC. Its protein product is CSVKGSSYEQYF.

The chain uses TRBV7-8 and TRBJ2-7; TRBD1 is a possible D gene (5 bases). CDR3 length: 16 residues. Germline V gives CDR1 SGHVS, CDR2 FQNEAQ. The V end lost 2 bases, the J end lost 3 bases, and 17 bases lay between the germline ends. The CDR3 region has the DNA TGTGCCAGCAGCTTAAGTCAAGGGGCCGCTGGCTACGAGCAGTACTTC. Its translation is CASSLSQGAAGYEQYF.

The chain carries TRBV2 and TRBJ1-2; D is unclear. V lost 2 bases and J lost 2, with 18 bases in between. CDR1 SNHLY and CDR2 FYNNEI come from the germline V gene. The CDR3 consists of 17 residues. The CDR3 spells CASSELGVGQLNYGYTF. For the CDR3, the DNA is TGTGCCAGCAGTGAATTAGGTGTAGGGCAATTGAACTATGGCTACACCTTC.

The chain couples TRBV7-9 to TRBJ1-1; tentative D call: TRBD1 (5 bases). The CDR3 covers 14 residues. The germline CDR1 and CDR2 sequences are SEHNR and FQNEAQ (reference sequence). Trimming shortened V by 3 bases and J by 1 base, and 9 bases separated the two germline ends. CDR3 sequence reads: CASSFETENTEAFF. CDR3 nucleotides: TGTGCCAGCAGCTTCGAGACAGAGAACACTGAAGCTTTCTTT.

This clone was found once. V is TRBV21-1 and J is TRBJ2-7; no DNA check was done on the table's D call, TRBD1. TRBV21-1 is labeled a pseudogene. The CDR3 sequence is 18 residues long. This chain's CDR3 is CASSKKGEGTGNTYEQYF. CDR3 bases: TGTGCCAGCAGCAAAAAGGGGGAGGGGACAGGCAATACCTACGAGCAGTACTTC.

The chain's CDR3 is CASSLTGQMNTEAFF. CDR3 bases: TGTGCCAGCAGCCTAACGGGACAAATGAACACTGAAGCTTTCTTT. The chain employs TRBV5-5 and TRBJ1-1, with D maybe TRBD1 (6 bases). Trimming cost V 4 bases and J 0 bases, with 13 bases left between them. CDR3 length: 15 amino acids. Germline CDR1 reads SGHKS; CDR2 reads YYEKEE (reference sequence).